The next 10 T cell receptor beta chains were all read from a single sample in a study of T cell repertoires in cytomegalovirus infection. Using its own MiXCR run on the reads, TCRdb lists one record per CDR3 protein. The sample contains approximately 250,000 distinct CDR3 sequences, around an eighth of which appear only once. Material for sequencing was PBMCs. These receptors were taken from a human donor in good health (CMV status not recorded). Some clones in this sample may be carry-over from other donors' samples.

Only a few counts were recorded for this clonotype. The V and J genes are TRBV11-2 and TRBJ2-2; D gene ambiguous. CDR1 is SGHAT, CDR2 FQNNGV, per germline. Deletions cut 3 bases from V and 5 bases from J, with 7 bases between. The CDR3 contains 13 residues. CDR3 nucleotides: TGTGCCAGCAGCTTTACAGAGACCGGGGAGCTGTTTTTT. This encodes CASSFTETGELFF.

In this sample, this clonotype turned up many times. This sequence joins TRBV7-2 and TRBJ2-5, with TRBD2 matching 15 bases. The J segment lost 6 bases and the V segment lost 4 bases, leaving 6 bases of the junction unmatched. The CDR3 loop spans 16 amino acids. CDR1 SGHTA and CDR2 FQGNSA come from the germline V gene. The CDR3 loop is CASSSGLAGGTKTQYF. In DNA, the CDR3 is TGTGCCAGCAGCTCAGGACTAGCGGGGGGGACAAAGACCCAGTACTTC.

This clonotype was counted only a few times. The CDR3 bases are TGTGCCAGCAGCTTAGCTCCGGGACAGGGGATCGGTCAGCCCCAGCATTTT. It translates to CASSLAPGQGIGQPQHF. The rearrangement uses TRBV7-2 and TRBJ1-5, with 10 bases aligning to TRBD1. Losses at the gene ends were 0 bases for V and 6 bases for J; bases not matched to a gene: 8. The V gene's germline CDR1 is SGHTA and CDR2 FQGNSA. The CDR3 has 17 amino acids.

This chain links TRBV6-5 with TRBJ1-6; 7 bases are a match to TRBD1. Trimming took 0 bases from V and 6 from J; bases not matched to a gene: 5. Germline assignment: CDR1 MNHEY and CDR2 SVGAGI. CDR3 size: 16 residues. CDR3 bases: TGTGCCAGCAGTTACTCCCTTGGACAGGTTAATTCACCCCTCCACTTT. Its translation: CASSYSLGQVNSPLHF.

Points on this clonotype: Being one base from a much bigger clone, this may be a read error. The chain carries TRBV28 and TRBJ2-3; 8 bases are a match to TRBD1. Per the germline V gene, CDR1 is MDHEN and CDR2 is SYDVKM. The CDR3 has 18 amino acids. CDR3 in DNA: TGTGCCAGCAGTTTAGGCAGGGGGCAGTGGGACCGCACAGATACGCAGGATTTT. This codes for CASSLGRGQWDRTDTQDF.

The sample holds a few counts of this clonotype. This rearrangement joins TRBV20-1 to TRBJ1-2; 11 nucleotides align to TRBD1. The germline V gene encodes CDR1 DFQATT and CDR2 SNEGSKA (reference sequence). The CDR3 loop spans 15 amino acids. J lost 7 bases, V lost 6 bases, and 13 bases had no gene match. The CDR3 protein is CSANPGQGVFVGYTF. The CDR3 DNA is TGCAGTGCGAACCCGGGACAGGGGGTCTTTGTTGGCTACACCTTC.

The rearrangement uses TRBV12-3 or TRBV12-4 and TRBJ1-5; tentatively, D is TRBD1 (6 bases). This CDR3 has 15 amino acids. The V end was cut by 4 bases, the J end by 5 bases, with 15 bases between. CDR3 nucleotide sequence: TGTGCCAGCAGTTCCTTACAGGGATTCGATCAGCCCCAGCATTTT. This gives the protein CASSSLQGFDQPQHF.

At least ten counts were recorded for this clonotype. The chain links TRBV6-6 to TRBJ2-7; D gene ambiguous. The CDR3 length is 13 residues. The germline gives CDR1 MNHNY, CDR2 SVGAGI (reference sequence). V was cut by 6 bases and J by 2 bases, with 11 bases left in between. The CDR3 sequence is CASSSSVPYEQYF. CDR3 in DNA: TGTGCCAGCAGCTCCTCTGTCCCCTACGAGCAGTACTTC.

This clonotype was detected ten times or more. This chain uses TRBV4-3 with TRBJ2-3, with D hard to call. Germline CDR1 and CDR2: LGHNA and YSLEER. Trimming took off 0 bases at V and 11 bases at J, with 15 bases between the two ends. This CDR3 has 14 amino acids. The CDR3 protein is CASSQDLDQRVQYF. As DNA, the CDR3 is TGCGCCAGCAGCCAAGATCTGGACCAGAGAGTGCAGTATTTT.

This clonotype was counted ten times or more. The genes are TRBV7-2 and TRBJ2-1; 8 nucleotides align to TRBD2. Germline V gives CDR1 SGHTA, CDR2 FQGNSA. The length of the CDR3 is 19 residues. V shed 1 base and J 9 bases; nucleotides not matched to a gene: 20. The CDR3, as DNA: TGTGCCAGCAGCTTAGATCTCTCTTTTGGGCGGGGGGTCCCGGTTGAGCAGTTCTTC. It specifies CASSLDLSFGRGVPVEQFF.